This T cell receptor beta chain was sequenced during a study of cytomegalovirus exposure and HLA in healthy donors. This CDR3 has 10 amino acids. Deletions cut 5 bases from V and 4 bases from J, with 5 bases between. The germline V gene encodes CDR1 GTSNPN and CDR2 SVGIG (reference sequence). The PCR ran on 60 Vbeta and 13 Jbeta primers. The protocol was immunoSEQ multiplex PCR, while the TCRdb copy is restricted to in-frame clones and leaves out a portion. The sample holds some 130,000 clones, about 80% seen once. The J gene is TRBJ1-2, the V gene TRBV30; D remains ambiguous. The TCR sequence derives from a man aged 40-49 years in good health and CMV-seropositive. Sequenced: PBMCs. The CDR3 DNA reads as TGTGCCTGGCATTTCTATGGCTACACCTTC. Encoded protein: CAWHFYGYTF.